The clone carrying this T cell receptor beta chain has only a few counts. What it binds is unknown. The CDR3 has 17 amino acids. Germline V gene lookup returns CDR1 SGHVS and CDR2 FNYEAQ. J gave up 7 bases and V 0 bases, and 10 bases lay outside the gene matches. The template was genomic DNA from peripheral blood, not RNA. The record originates from a study of T cell repertoires in aging, cancer and after chemotherapy. As for the study in general: Donor ages fell into six groups from 30 or younger up to 70 or older. The full dataset contained several million TCR reads. Regarding the study as a whole: In healthy donors, age-related TCR diversity loss mainly reflected lost richness. No conclusions about immunological memory after chemotherapy can be drawn from the repertoire data.

TRB rearrangements spanning V, D and J were amplified using mixed TRB-A/B primers. From the multiplex PCR reads, TCRdb called clonotypes with MiXCR, one entry per CDR3 protein. This table has around 13,000 distinct CDR3 sequences, 35% appearing once. The sample was blood. The chain recombines TRBV7-6 with TRBJ2-1; 9 nucleotides match TRBD2. This receptor was taken from a human donor in good health. The donor label of this sample is uncertain. CDR3 sequence reads: CASSLAQGRGGRNEQFF. The CDR3 DNA follows: TGTGCCAGCAGCTTAGCGCAGGGGCGGGGGGGCCGAAATGAGCAGTTCTTC.